Each of the 11 T cell receptor beta chains below was sequenced from the same sample in a study of monozygotic twins with inflammatory bowel disease. TCRdb re-called the 5' RACE reads and catalogs CDR3 proteins one per entry, DNA excluded. This sample's table reports tens of thousands of distinct CDR3 sequences. The sequenced sample consisted of blood. These receptors came from a human donor with ulcerative colitis or Crohn's disease, or a healthy co-twin of an affected twin (not recorded which).

The chain links TRBV11-1 to TRBJ1-2; TCRdb outputs TRBD1, but without DNA this stays unchecked. Germline assignment: CDR1 SGHAT and CDR2 FQDESV (reference sequence). There are 18 residues in the CDR3. CDR3 region: CASSSPIATGDPVYGYTF. Using reference TRBV11-1 and TRBJ1-2 for the parts outside the CDR3, the full variable domain is EAEVAQSPRYKITEKSQAVAFWCDPISGHATLYWYRQILGQGPELLVQFQDESVVDDSQLPKDRFSAERLKGVDSTLKIQPAELGDSAMYLCASSSPIATGDPVYGYTFGSGTRLTVV.

V gene TRBV11-2 combines with J gene TRBJ2-7; TCRdb returns TRBD2, unconfirmable since there is no DNA. The CDR3 length is 13 residues. Looked up from germline, CDR1 is SGHAT and CDR2 is FQNNGV. This CDR3 is CASSPRGFTEQYF.

The CDR3 region is CASSLDGGHGYTF. This sequence joins TRBV7-9 and TRBJ1-2. The CDR3 is 13 amino acids. Germline V lookup: CDR1 SEHNR, CDR2 FQNEAQ (reference sequence).

The chain is built from TRBV5-1 and TRBJ1-1. The CDR3 is 13 amino acids. Per germline, CDR1 SGHRS and CDR2 YFSETQ. The CDR3 sequence: CASSLIMATEAFF.

The V gene is TRBV5-4, the J gene TRBJ1-1. This CDR3 has 13 residues. The germline V gene encodes CDR1 SGHNT and CDR2 YYREEE (reference sequence). The CDR3 protein is CASSPALNTEAFF.

This chain uses TRBV7-8 with TRBJ2-6; TCRdb's assignment of TRBD1 cannot be checked, as there is no DNA. This CDR3 has 16 amino acids. CDR1 SGHVS and CDR2 FQNEAQ come from the germline V gene. CDR3: CASSLEGWSGANVLTF.

The genes are TRBV3-1 and TRBJ1-1; TCRdb outputs TRBD1, but without DNA this stays unchecked. From germline, CDR1 is LGHDT and CDR2 YNNKEL (reference sequence). The CDR3 runs 12 residues. CDR3 amino acids: CASSLTGVEAFF.

The chain joins TRBV7-2 to TRBJ2-7. Germline values: CDR1 SGHTA, CDR2 FQGNSA. The CDR3 covers 13 residues. The CDR3 region is CASSSYRAYEQYF. Together with reference TRBV7-2 and TRBJ2-7, the CDR3 gives the full variable domain: GAGVSQSPSNKVTEKGKDVELRCDPISGHTALYWYRQSLGQGLEFLIYFQGNSAPDKSGLPSDRFSAERTGGSVSTLTIQRTQQEDSAVYLCASSSYRAYEQYFGPGTRLTVT.

CDR3 amino acids: CSARGPGQGADTIYF. The chain carries TRBV20-1 and TRBJ1-3; no DNA is available, so the TRBD1 call from TCRdb remains unchecked. This CDR3 is 15 amino acids long. Germline V gene data show CDR1 as DFQATT and CDR2 as SNEGSKA (reference sequence).

V usage is TRBV20-1 and J usage is TRBJ2-7. The V gene's germline CDR1 is DFQATT and CDR2 SNEGSKA (reference sequence). CDR3 length: 13 residues. The CDR3 region is CSVLSDRSYEQYF.

Here the CDR3 reads CSARDTSGTKNIQYF. The V call is TRBV20-1, the J call TRBJ2-4. The CDR3 has 15 residues. The germline CDR1 and CDR2 sequences are DFQATT and SNEGSKA (reference sequence).